The 20 T cell receptor beta chains presented below share a single source sample, sequenced in a study of beta chain features in type 1 diabetes. Sequencing targeted expressed TCRB transcripts, as all isolated RNA had been reverse transcribed. The repertoire was sequenced with immunoSEQ multiplex PCR; TCRdb's copy has only in-frame clones and lacks some. The table includes hundreds of thousands of clones, 25% to 35% detected once. The sample was naive CD4+ T cells from blood. The receptors were sampled from a man between 18 and 35 years old in good health.

The rearrangement joins TRBV10-3 to TRBJ1-1; D ambiguous. Germline V gene lookup returns CDR1 ENHRY and CDR2 SYGVKD. Trimming took off 10 bases at V and 1 base at J, with 7 bases between the two ends. CDR3 length: 11 residues. CDR3 residues: CATSENTEAFF. The CDR3 DNA is TGTGCCACCTCAGAGAACACTGAAGCTTTCTTT.

The gene calls are TRBV7-3 and TRBJ2-1, with no clear D. Germline assignment: CDR1 SGHTA and CDR2 FQGTGA. This CDR3 contains 12 residues. Trimming cost V 3 bases and J 3 bases, with 3 bases left between them. The CDR3 reads CASSFDYNEQFF. The DNA of the CDR3 is TGTGCCAGCAGCTTCGACTACAATGAGCAGTTCTTC.

This clone was observed a few times. This chain connects TRBV30 to TRBJ2-5, with 7 nucleotides matching TRBD2. This CDR3 is 14 amino acids long. Trimming took 3 bases from V and 2 from J; bases not matched to a gene: 6. Germline V gene sequence: CDR1 GTSNPN, CDR2 SVGIG (reference sequence). The CDR3 DNA reads TGTGCCTGGAGCTGGGCTAGCGGACAAGAGACCCAGTACTTC. It specifies CAWSWASGQETQYF.

The chain joins TRBV30 to TRBJ2-1; TRBD2 agrees at 8 bases. The CDR3 loop spans 15 amino acids. CDR1 and CDR2 (germline): GTSNPN, SVGIG (reference sequence). CDR3 coding DNA: TGTGCTCGGGGGAGGGGTAGCGGGATCGCTGGTGAGCAGTTCTTC. It is translated as CARGRGSGIAGEQFF.

The rearrangement joins TRBV7-2 to TRBJ2-3; 11 bases match TRBD2. Germline trimming cut 5 bases from V and 7 bases from J; bases unmatched to any gene: 8. This CDR3 has 15 amino acids. The germline CDR1 and CDR2 sequences are SGHTA and FQGNSA. The CDR3 sequence is CASSQLAGVANTQYF. The CDR3 DNA is TGTGCCAGCAGCCAACTAGCGGGAGTAGCAAATACGCAGTATTTT. Complete variable domain (other parts from reference TRBV7-2 and TRBJ2-3): GAGVSQSPSNKVTEKGKDVELRCDPISGHTALYWYRQSLGQGLEFLIYFQGNSAPDKSGLPSDRFSAERTGGSVSTLTIQRTQQEDSAVYLCASSQLAGVANTQYFGPGTRLTVL.

This clone was counted between two and nine times. The chain joins TRBV14 to TRBJ2-1, with D unclear. Germline V CDR1 and CDR2: SGHDN, FVKESK. V was clipped by 4 bases and J by 4 bases, with 8 bases between them. The CDR3 spans 13 residues. In DNA, the CDR3 is TGTGCCAGCAGCCGAAGCTCTTACAATGAGCAGTTCTTC. This gives the protein CASSRSSYNEQFF.

CDR3 residues: CASTRRLASHEQYF. CDR3 DNA: TGTGCCAGCACGCGGAGACTAGCGTCCCACGAGCAGTACTTC. The genes are TRBV7-2 and TRBJ2-7, with TRBD2 matching 8 bases. From germline, CDR1 is SGHTA and CDR2 FQGNSA. V trimming: 7 bases; J trimming: 5 bases; junction bases outside the gene matches: 10. This CDR3 contains 14 residues.

The chain is built from TRBV29-1 and TRBJ2-7; tentatively, D is TRBD1 (5 bases). This CDR3 comprises 13 residues. The germline gives CDR1 SQVTM, CDR2 ANQGSEA. Trimming stripped 7 bases from V and 1 base from J, with 14 bases between. The CDR3 DNA sequence: TGCAGCGGCCGACAGTGGGGTTCCTACGAGCAGTACTTC. Translating gives CSGRQWGSYEQYF.

The chain carries TRBV28 and TRBJ2-7; the D call may be TRBD1 or TRBD2 (5 bases each). The germline V gene encodes CDR1 MDHEN and CDR2 SYDVKM. V lost 10 bases and J 4 bases, leaving 11 bases between the germline ends. The CDR3 totals 11 residues. As DNA, the CDR3 is TGTGCCACTAATGAGGGGTACGAGCAGTACTTC. It encodes CATNEGYEQYF.

This clone was counted a few times. The V gene is TRBV29-1, the J gene TRBJ1-1, with 11 nucleotides matching TRBD1. CDR3 size: 15 residues. Germline CDR1 reads SQVTM; CDR2 reads ANQGSEA. The V segment lost 8 bases and the J segment 1 base; nucleotides outside the gene matches: 9. Here the CDR3 DNA reads TGCAGCCTTACGGGGACAGGGGGAACGAACACTGAAGCTTTCTTT. This codes for CSLTGTGGTNTEAFF.

The chain has TRBV4-1 and TRBJ2-5, with D maybe TRBD1 (5 bases). V was shortened by 1 base and J by 0 bases, with 9 bases between the two germline ends. The CDR3 consists of 15 residues. Germline CDR1 and CDR2: MGHRA and YSYEKL. The CDR3 reads CASSQAFRDQETQYF. The CDR3, as DNA: TGCGCCAGCAGCCAAGCATTCAGGGACCAAGAGACCCAGTACTTC.

A few counts support this clone. In the same sample, other DNA sequences code for this CDR3. The chain is built from TRBV9 and TRBJ2-5; possible D gene TRBD1, 5 bases. Germline CDR1 is SGDLS and CDR2 is YYNGEE. The CDR3 loop spans 13 amino acids. V was pared by 0 bases and J by 7 bases, with 10 bases between. The CDR3 loop is CASSVGREGTQYF. Written as DNA, the CDR3 is TGTGCCAGCAGCGTAGGCAGGGAAGGGACCCAGTACTTC.

This chain joins TRBV7-2 and TRBJ2-7, with 10 bases identical to TRBD2. CDR3 length: 16 residues. In germline, CDR1 is SGHTA, CDR2 FQGNSA. With V trimmed by 3 bases and J by 3 bases, 8 bases remained unmatched. CDR3 sequence reads: CASSFTAAGGLYEQYF. The CDR3 region has the DNA TGTGCCAGCAGCTTTACAGCAGCGGGAGGGCTCTACGAGCAGTACTTC.

The V and J genes are TRBV30 and TRBJ1-2, with TRBD1 as a possible D gene (6 bases). Trimming cost V 2 bases and J 10 bases, with 17 bases left between them. The CDR3 contains 13 residues. Per germline, CDR1 GTSNPN and CDR2 SVGIG (reference sequence). CDR3 coding DNA: TGTGCCTGGAGTCAAAGGGGGGACGGGGACTACACCTTC. Translation: CAWSQRGDGDYTF. The full variable domain, its missing parts supplied by reference TRBV30 and TRBJ1-2, is SQTIHQWPATLVQPVGSPLSLECTVEGTSNPNLYWYRQAAGRGLQLLFYSVGIGQISSEVPQNLSASRPQDRQFILSSKKLLLSDSGFYLCAWSQRGDGDYTFGSGTRLTVV.

CDR3 sequence: CASSNRGRGGSYEQYF. CDR3 nucleotide sequence: TGTGCCAGCAGTAACAGGGGGCGCGGAGGCTCCTACGAGCAGTACTTC. The chain has TRBV9 and TRBJ2-7; 9 nucleotides agree with TRBD1. Germline CDR1 is SGDLS and CDR2 is YYNGEE. The trim removed 5 bases at V and 0 bases at J, leaving 9 bases unmatched. This CDR3 spans 16 amino acids. The full variable domain, rest sourced from reference TRBV9 and TRBJ2-7, is DSGVTQTPKHLITATGQRVTLRCSPRSGDLSVYWYQQSLDQGLQFLIQYYNGEERAKGNILERFSAQQFPDLHSELNLSSLELGDSALYFCASSNRGRGGSYEQYFGPGTRLTVT.

The chain joins TRBV29-1 to TRBJ2-5; D call uncertain. The CDR3 covers 12 residues. Trimming stripped 4 bases from V and 4 bases from J, with 10 bases between. From germline, CDR1 is SQVTM and CDR2 ANQGSEA. The CDR3 bases are TGCAGCGTTGTGGATGTCGGAGAGACCCAGTACTTC. Translating gives CSVVDVGETQYF.

The chain combines TRBV4-2 with TRBJ2-1, with a tentative D call TRBD2 (6 bases). The CDR3 spans 13 residues. Looked up from germline, CDR1 is LGHNA and CDR2 is YNFKEQ. V was cut by 2 bases and J by 9 bases, with 11 bases left in between. The CDR3 DNA is TGTGCCAGCAGCCAACCCCTAGCGACTGAGCAGTTCTTC. Its translation: CASSQPLATEQFF.

This clone showed up just a few times. The rearrangement links TRBV30 to TRBJ2-7, with 9 bases fitting TRBD1. Germline CDR1 reads GTSNPN; CDR2 reads SVGIG (reference sequence). With 1 base clipped from V and 3 bases from J, the junction kept 4 bases outside the gene matches. The CDR3 extends over 14 amino acids. CDR3 nucleotide sequence: TGTGCCTGGAGTGACAGGACAGGGGTCTACGAGCAGTACTTC. Translation: CAWSDRTGVYEQYF.

The table lists this clone with a few counts. V and J are TRBV5-5 and TRBJ2-3; D remains ambiguous. The germline V gene has CDR1 SGHKS and CDR2 YYEKEE (reference sequence). This CDR3 is built from 14 residues. Trimming stripped 0 bases from V and 1 base from J, with 6 bases between. The CDR3: CASSLDLGTDTQYF. CDR3 DNA sequence: TGTGCCAGCAGCTTGGACCTTGGCACAGATACGCAGTATTTT.

The chain uses TRBV29-1 and TRBJ1-1; 8 bases match TRBD1. The CDR3 runs 13 residues. After removal of 6 bases from V and 4 bases from J, the junction contained 7 bases not matched to a gene. The germline V gene has CDR1 SQVTM and CDR2 ANQGSEA. This CDR3 is CSVGQGGGTEAFF. The CDR3 bases are TGCAGCGTAGGACAGGGTGGAGGCACTGAAGCTTTCTTT.